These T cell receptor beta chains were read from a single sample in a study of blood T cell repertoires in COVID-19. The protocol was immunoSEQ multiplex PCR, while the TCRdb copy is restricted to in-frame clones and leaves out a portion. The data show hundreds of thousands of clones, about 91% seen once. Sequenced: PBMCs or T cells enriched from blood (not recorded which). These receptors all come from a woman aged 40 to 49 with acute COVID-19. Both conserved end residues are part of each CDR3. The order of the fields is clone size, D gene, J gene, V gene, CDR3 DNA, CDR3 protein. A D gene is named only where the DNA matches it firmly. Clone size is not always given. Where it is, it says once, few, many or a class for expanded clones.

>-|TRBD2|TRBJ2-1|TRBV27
TGTGCCAGCAGTGACCGACCACCGGGACTAGCGAGTCGGGATGAGCAGTTCTTC
CASSDRPPGLASRDEQFF
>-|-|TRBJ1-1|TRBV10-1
TGCGCCAGCAGTGACCTAGTCACTGAAGCTTTCTTT
CASSDLVTEAFF
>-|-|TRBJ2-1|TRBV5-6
TGTGCCAGCAGCTTGCGAGGGGGCTCCTACAATGAGCAGTTCTTC
CASSLRGGSYNEQFF
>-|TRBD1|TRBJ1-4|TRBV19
TGTGCCAGCTCCCGGGACAGGGCGGGTAATGAAAAACTGTTTTTT
CASSRDRAGNEKLFF
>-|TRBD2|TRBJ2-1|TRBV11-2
TGTGCCAGCAGCTTAGCGGGAGGGCCAGGGAATGAGCAGTTCTTC
CASSLAGGPGNEQFF
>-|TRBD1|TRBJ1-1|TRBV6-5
TGTGCCAGCAGCGGCAGGGGGCGGGCGGCTTTCTTT
CASSGRGRAAFF
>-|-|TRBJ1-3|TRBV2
TGTGCCAGCAGTTCGGAGGCCCAAGTAACTGGAAACACCATATATTTT
CASSSEAQVTGNTIYF
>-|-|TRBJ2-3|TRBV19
TGTGCCAGTAGTATAAAGCAAACCACAGATACGCAGTATTTT
CASSIKQTTDTQYF
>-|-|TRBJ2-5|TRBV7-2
TGTGCCAGCAGCTTGTATTCGGGAGAGACCCAGTACTTC
CASSLYSGETQYF
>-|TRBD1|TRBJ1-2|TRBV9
TGTGCCAGCAGCGTGGCCGGGACAGGGTTGGCTGGCTACACCTTC
CASSVAGTGLAGYTF
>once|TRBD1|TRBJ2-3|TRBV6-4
TGTGCCAGCAGTGGCCGACAGGGGTCGACAGATACGCAGTATTTT
CASSGRQGSTDTQYF
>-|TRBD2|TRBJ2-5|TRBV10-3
TGTGCCATCAGTGATGGGCGGGAGGTGGGTGAGACCCAGTACTTC
CAISDGREVGETQYF
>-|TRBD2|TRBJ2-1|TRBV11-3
TGTGCCAGCAGCTTATCGGGCGGGAGGAACAATGAGCAGTTCTTC
CASSLSGGRNNEQFF